This is a list of T cell receptor beta chains from one sample in a study of response to subunit inactivated influenza vaccine. One entry per CDR3 protein, called by TCRdb with MiXCR from the RT-PCR reads. The table has over 750,000 distinct CDR3 sequences, about 20% seen once; the top ten hold 10%. The material was PBMCs from blood, obtained 5 to 6 days after vaccination. The receptors were gathered from a man aged 45-65 years who received an inactivated influenza vaccine. The CDR3 runs from the conserved cysteine through the conserved F or W. D genes are given only for firm matches. Size values are once, few and many counts, or a class for expanded clones, and some rows have none.

len: 10
v_gene: TRBV20-1
abundance: -
d_gene: TRBD2
j_gene: TRBJ2-1
CDR3nt: TGCAGTGCTGGGACGGGGGGGGAGTTCTTC
CDR3aa: CSAGTGGEFF

len: 12
v_gene: TRBV20-1
abundance: -
d_gene: -
j_gene: TRBJ2-5
CDR3nt: TGCAGTGGCAGGACAGCCCAAGAGACCCAGTACTTC
CDR3aa: CSGRTAQETQYF

len: 15
v_gene: TRBV28
abundance: -
d_gene: -
j_gene: TRBJ2-2
CDR3nt: TGTGCCAGCAGCCAGGTTACTACCCGAGAAGGGGAGCTGTTTTTT
CDR3aa: CASSQVTTREGELFF

len: 16
v_gene: TRBV9
abundance: few
d_gene: TRBD1
j_gene: TRBJ1-1
CDR3nt: TGTGCCAGCAGCAAAAGGACAGGGGGCCTGGTCACTGAAGCTTTCTTT
CDR3aa: CASSKRTGGLVTEAFF

len: 16
v_gene: TRBV7-9
abundance: few
d_gene: -
j_gene: TRBJ2-3
CDR3nt: TGTGCCAGCAGCTCAAGGAGCGGGCGGGTTTCGGATACGCAGTATTTT
CDR3aa: CASSSRSGRVSDTQYF

len: 13
v_gene: TRBV24-1
abundance: -
d_gene: TRBD1
j_gene: TRBJ2-7
CDR3nt: TGTGCCACCACCAAGGACAGGGCCTACGAGCAGTACTTC
CDR3aa: CATTKDRAYEQYF

len: 16
v_gene: TRBV6-5
abundance: few
d_gene: TRBD1
j_gene: TRBJ2-5
CDR3nt: TGTGCCAGCAGTTACCACGGGACAGGGGGCCTAAAGACCCAGTACTTC
CDR3aa: CASSYHGTGGLKTQYF

len: 14
v_gene: TRBV29-1
abundance: -
d_gene: TRBD1
j_gene: TRBJ2-7
CDR3nt: TGCAGCGTTGAAGAACAGGGGAGCGCCTACGAGCAGTACTTC
CDR3aa: CSVEEQGSAYEQYF

len: 14
v_gene: TRBV28
abundance: few
d_gene: -
j_gene: TRBJ2-7
CDR3nt: TGTGCCAGCAGCCGACTGTCTTCCCTACGGGAGCAGTACTTC
CDR3aa: CASSRLSSLREQYF

len: 17
v_gene: TRBV28
abundance: -
d_gene: TRBD2
j_gene: TRBJ2-1
CDR3nt: TGTGCCAGCAGTCCCGGGGTAGCGGGAGCATCCTACAATGAGCAGTTCTTC
CDR3aa: CASSPGVAGASYNEQFF

len: 14
v_gene: TRBV6-5
abundance: few
d_gene: -
j_gene: TRBJ2-7
CDR3nt: TGTGCCAGCAGTTACATCGGCGTCTCCTACGAGCAGTACTTC
CDR3aa: CASSYIGVSYEQYF

len: 15
v_gene: TRBV4-3
abundance: many
d_gene: TRBD1
j_gene: TRBJ1-4
CDR3nt: TGCGCCAGCAGCCAAGCTGAGACAGGGAGTGAAAAACTGTTTTTT
CDR3aa: CASSQAETGSEKLFF

len: 15
v_gene: TRBV12-3/TRBV12-4
abundance: few
d_gene: -
j_gene: TRBJ1-1
CDR3nt: TGTGCCAGCAGTTTGTCGGACTTGACAGTTACTGAAGCTTTCTTT
CDR3aa: CASSLSDLTVTEAFF

len: 14
v_gene: TRBV20-1
abundance: few
d_gene: TRBD2
j_gene: TRBJ2-3
CDR3nt: TGCAGTGCTAGGCCCCTAGCGGGACCAGATACGCAGTATTTT
CDR3aa: CSARPLAGPDTQYF

len: 15
v_gene: TRBV3-1
abundance: few
d_gene: -
j_gene: TRBJ1-2
CDR3nt: TGTGCCAGCAGCCAAGATATCGCAGGTGGCTGGGACTACACCTTC
CDR3aa: CASSQDIAGGWDYTF